This passage covers 9 T cell receptor beta chains from one sample sequenced in a study of T cells after yellow fever vaccination. TCRdb re-derived calls from the 5' RACE reads in MiXCR, one entry per CDR3 protein. Altogether about 10,000 distinct CDR3 sequences are present, around 5.2% being singletons, with the ten largest covering 1.5% to 2%. The source was PBMCs, either bulk or a sorted T-cell subset (CD4+, CD8+, memory, or dextramer-sorted; not recorded which), collected roughly 15 days after the first yellow fever vaccination. The receptors were sampled from a young man who received the YFV17D yellow fever vaccine.

This clonotype has ten or more counts. V and J are TRBV4-1 and TRBJ1-5, with D possibly TRBD1 on 5 matching bases. V dropped 1 base and J dropped 4 bases, with 14 bases sitting between them. Germline V gives CDR1 MGHRA, CDR2 YSYEKL. The CDR3 contains 16 residues. CDR3 protein: CASSQGPGQPNQPQHF. The CDR3 DNA sequence: TGCGCCAGCAGCCAAGGTCCGGGGCAGCCTAATCAGCCCCAGCATTTT.

This clonotype was recorded many times. V and J are TRBV19 and TRBJ1-5; D ambiguous. The CDR3 length is 16 residues. V dropped 7 bases and J dropped 5 bases, with 21 bases sitting between them. The germline V gene encodes CDR1 LNHDA and CDR2 SQIVND (reference sequence). CDR3 sequence (DNA): TGTGCCAGTAATACATATACCTGGAACAGTGATCAGCCCCAGCATTTT. Translating it yields CASNTYTWNSDQPQHF.

This clonotype came up many times. The chain employs TRBV4-1 and TRBJ2-5; D may be TRBD2 (5 bases). Germline V gene data show CDR1 as MGHRA and CDR2 as YSYEKL. The length of the CDR3 is 15 residues. Trimming removed 1 base from V and 6 bases from J, with 15 bases in between. The CDR3 nucleotides read TGCGCCAGCAGCCAAGGAACCGGGGAGAGAAAGACCCAGTACTTC. The encoded protein is CASSQGTGERKTQYF.

This clonotype is termed medium-sized (0.01 to 0.1%). This rearrangement joins TRBV5-1 to TRBJ2-1, with D uncertain. From germline, CDR1 is SGHRS and CDR2 YFSETQ. This CDR3 spans 14 amino acids. Between the trimmed V and J ends, which lost 1 base and 5 bases, there was a span of 10 bases. The CDR3 DNA reads TGCGCCAGCAGCTTGACAGCCGCGAACAATGAGCAGTTCTTC. Translation: CASSLTAANNEQFF.

This clonotype is termed medium-sized. The V and J genes are TRBV20-1 and TRBJ2-1, with 14 bases lining up with TRBD2. This CDR3 comprises 18 residues. Germline CDR1 and CDR2: DFQATT and SNEGSKA (reference sequence). The V gene end was trimmed by 4 bases and the J gene end by 4 bases; junction bases not matched to a gene: 12. For the CDR3, the DNA is TGCAGTGCTACCAAATCAGGGACTAGCGGGGGTTTATACAATGAGCAGTTCTTC. Protein sequence: CSATKSGTSGGLYNEQFF.

Ten or more counts support this clonotype. The CDR3 loop reads CASSPSGSYNEQFF. The CDR3 DNA follows: TGTGCCAGCAGCCCTAGCGGTTCCTACAATGAGCAGTTCTTC. V gene TRBV9 combines with J gene TRBJ2-1, with 7 positions matching TRBD2. V trimming: 4 bases; J trimming: 1 base; junction bases outside the gene matches: 2. The germline gives CDR1 SGDLS, CDR2 YYNGEE. The CDR3 runs to 14 residues.

Relative to its sample, this clonotype is medium-sized. The V call is TRBV28, the J call TRBJ1-1, with D possibly being TRBD1 (6 bases). The germline CDR1 and CDR2 sequences are MDHEN and SYDVKM. V lost 7 bases and J lost 8, with 14 bases in between. The CDR3 is 12 amino acids. CDR3 DNA: TGTGCCAGCATCTCACCGGGGGGCGAAGCTTTCTTT. Translated: CASISPGGEAFF.

In this sample, this clonotype turned up many times. The chain links TRBV9 to TRBJ2-3; no reliable D call. V lost 3 bases to trimming and J lost 6 bases, with 14 bases between them. The CDR3 length is 14 residues. Germline values: CDR1 SGDLS, CDR2 YYNGEE. The CDR3, as DNA: TGTGCCAGCAGCGCCCGGTCCCTAGACGATACGCAGTATTTT. This codes for CASSARSLDDTQYF.

The table lists this clonotype with many counts. This chain connects TRBV10-3 to TRBJ1-6; maybe TRBD1 (5 bases). Looked up from germline, CDR1 is ENHRY and CDR2 is SYGVKD. The V end lost 6 bases, the J end lost 6 bases, and 9 bases lay between the germline ends. The CDR3 sequence is 13 residues long. Here the CDR3 DNA reads TGTGCCATCAGGTGGGGGGTTAATTCACCCCTCCACTTT. Its protein is CAIRWGVNSPLHF.